The clone carrying this TCR beta chain was detected only once. The method was immunoSEQ multiplex PCR; TCRdb's version includes in-frame clones alone and lacks a portion of them. The sample shows about 110,000 clones, 76% of them seen only once. The data derive from a study of blood T cell repertoires in COVID-19. Study overall: Collection of acute and convalescent COVID-19 samples took place in the United States, Italy and Spain. Sample material is recorded as cDNA or gDNA derived from T cells, B-cell-depleted T cells, or PBMCs.

The clonotype comes from a woman of 80 years or more with acute or convalescent COVID-19. The sequencing input was peripheral blood.

In DNA form, the CDR3 reads TGCAGTGCTTTAGAAAGAGAGACCCAGTACTTC. Protein: CSALERETQYF. The V and J genes are TRBV20-1 and TRBJ2-5; no firm D call. This CDR3 is 11 amino acids long. Between the trimmed V and J ends, which lost 5 bases and 4 bases, there was a span of 8 bases. Germline-derived CDR1 and CDR2 are DFQATT and SNEGSKA (reference sequence).